This is a list of T cell receptor beta chains from one sample in a study of identical twins. TCRdb processed the 5' RACE reads anew with MiXCR; each CDR3 protein has one entry. The repertoire consists of some 710,000 distinct CDR3 sequences, with less than 7% occurring once and the leading ten covering around 1.9%. Material: naive T cells sorted from blood. All receptors come from a man between 18 and 29 years old in good health. CDR3s include the opening cysteine and the closing phenylalanine or tryptophan. D genes are given only for firm matches. Rows give clone size only sometimes, using once, few, many, or a class for an expanded clone.

- TRBJ2-2 - TRBV20-1 CSARSATLNTGELFF TGCAGTGCCCGAAGCGCGACATTGAACACCGGGGAGCTGTTTTTT
many TRBJ2-5 - TRBV20-1 CSARIRGWETQYF TGCAGTGCTAGAATAAGGGGTTGGGAGACCCAGTACTTC
- TRBJ1-1 - TRBV18 CASSYILTMNTEAFF TGTGCCAGCTCTTACATCCTAACCATGAACACTGAAGCTTTCTTT
few TRBJ2-3 TRBD2 TRBV3-1 CASSQERLAAQYF TGTGCCAGCAGCCAAGAACGCCTAGCGGCGCAGTATTTT
- TRBJ2-1 TRBD1 TRBV19 CASSATGATYNEQFF TGTGCCAGTAGTGCTACAGGGGCCACCTACAATGAGCAGTTCTTC
- TRBJ2-1 TRBD2 TRBV4-2 CASSHDSVLAGGYNEQFF TGTGCCAGCAGCCACGACTCTGTACTAGCGGGAGGGTACAATGAGCAGTTCTTC
- TRBJ2-2 - TRBV6-2/TRBV6-3 CASSYGVRAGAGELFF TGTGCCAGCAGTTATGGTGTCAGGGCGGGCGCCGGGGAGCTGTTTTTT
many TRBJ2-5 TRBD2 TRBV7-9 CASSSGLAGGRETQYF TGTGCCAGCAGCTCCGGACTAGCGGGAGGGCGAGAGACCCAGTACTTC
- TRBJ2-3 - TRBV18 CASSPLVDTQYF TGTGCCAGCTCACCACTTGTAGATACGCAGTATTTT
many TRBJ2-1 - TRBV4-2 CASSPAGGYNEQFF TGTGCCAGCAGCCCCGCCGGGGGATACAATGAGCAGTTCTTC
few TRBJ2-1 TRBD1 TRBV5-6 CASSWGTGSSYNEQFF TGTGCCAGCAGCTGGGGGACAGGGTCCTCCTACAATGAGCAGTTCTTC
- TRBJ1-1 - TRBV18 CASSRQEGDTEAFF TGTGCCAGCTCACGACAGGAAGGGGACACTGAAGCTTTCTTT
- TRBJ2-1 TRBD2 TRBV5-1 CASAVGLAENNEQFF TGCGCCAGCGCCGTGGGACTAGCCGAGAACAATGAGCAGTTCTTC
many TRBJ2-7 - TRBV5-6 CASSFRGEQYF TGTGCCAGCAGCTTTAGGGGCGAGCAGTACTTC
- TRBJ1-6 - TRBV18 CASTKAPDRYNSPLHF TGTGCCAGCACCAAAGCCCCCGACAGATATAATTCACCCCTCCACTTT
many TRBJ2-2 - TRBV12-3/TRBV12-4 CASSSAGTYGELFF TGTGCCAGCAGTTCTGCGGGGACTTACGGGGAGCTGTTTTTT
many TRBJ2-3 - TRBV27 CASSPMQTSTDTQYF TGTGCCAGCAGTCCAATGCAGACTAGCACAGATACGCAGTATTTT
- TRBJ1-1 - TRBV4-1 CASSQVVGSRGPGAFF TGCGCCAGCAGCCAAGTTGTGGGGTCGCGCGGTCCCGGAGCTTTCTTT
- TRBJ2-3 TRBD1 TRBV29-1 CSVSQGQGASDTQYF TGCAGCGTCAGCCAAGGACAGGGGGCGTCAGATACGCAGTATTTT
few TRBJ2-2 TRBD2 TRBV29-1 CSVLGGILAGVNTGELFF TGCAGCGTTCTAGGAGGGATCCTAGCGGGAGTGAACACCGGGGAGCTGTTTTTT
few TRBJ2-5 - TRBV6-1 CASSESAQSKKTQYF TGTGCCAGCAGTGAATCAGCTCAGAGTAAAAAGACCCAGTACTTC
many TRBJ1-5 - TRBV20-1 CSAREDYGVGDNQPQHF TGCAGTGCTAGAGAGGATTACGGGGTAGGAGACAATCAGCCCCAGCATTTT
- TRBJ2-7 - TRBV20-1 CSARDGRKKGPYEQYF TGCAGTGCTAGAGACGGAAGGAAGAAGGGACCGTACGAGCAGTACTTC
- TRBJ2-7 - TRBV5-1 CASSRFLGSSYEQYF TGCGCCAGCAGCCGATTTCTGGGATCCTCCTACGAGCAGTACTTC
many TRBJ2-3 - TRBV11-1 CASRLTVRDLASTDTQYF TGTGCCAGCAGGTTAACAGTCCGGGACTTAGCTAGCACAGATACGCAGTATTTT
many TRBJ2-2 - TRBV12-3/TRBV12-4 CASSQTVGAGELFF TGTGCCAGCAGCCAAACCGTTGGAGCCGGGGAGCTGTTTTTT
many TRBJ1-1 - TRBV19 CASSITDENTEAFF TGTGCCAGTAGTATTACCGACGAGAACACTGAAGCTTTCTTT
many TRBJ2-3 - TRBV5-1 CASSFERASTDTQYF TGCGCCAGCAGCTTTGAGAGAGCTAGCACAGATACGCAGTATTTT
- TRBJ2-3 - TRBV4-2 CASSLVYLKTRKRAGSSTDTQYF TGTGCCAGCAGCCTCGTCTACCTGAAAACGCGAAAACGGGCGGGATCTAGCACAGATACGCAGTATTTT
- TRBJ2-7 - TRBV29-1 CSARRVGEQYF TGCAGCGCCCGGCGGGTTGGCGAGCAGTACTTC
- TRBJ2-7 TRBD2 TRBV12-3/TRBV12-4 CASSPVAGNSYEQYF TGTGCCAGCAGTCCTGTAGCGGGGAACTCCTACGAGCAGTACTTC
many TRBJ2-5 TRBD2 TRBV3-1 CASSQDRTSSGVGTQYF TGTGCCAGCAGCCAAGATCGGACTAGCAGCGGGGTAGGGACCCAGTACTTC
many TRBJ1-1 TRBD1 TRBV27 CASSTPTGGTEAFF TGTGCCAGCAGTACCCCGACAGGGGGAACTGAAGCTTTCTTT
many TRBJ2-1 - TRBV29-1 CSVPGLEQFF TGCAGCGTTCCGGGACTCGAGCAGTTCTTC
many TRBJ2-3 - TRBV20-1 CSARLSTDTQYF TGCAGTGCTAGACTCAGCACAGATACGCAGTATTTT
few TRBJ1-1 - TRBV7-3 CASSPAGARTEAFF TGTGCCAGCAGCCCTGCAGGGGCGCGCACTGAAGCTTTCTTT
many TRBJ2-2 - TRBV20-1 CSARELASHTGELFF TGCAGTGCTAGAGAACTAGCCTCCCACACCGGGGAGCTGTTTTTT
few TRBJ2-1 TRBD1 TRBV18 CASSRQGAREQFF TGTGCCAGCTCCCGTCAGGGGGCGCGGGAGCAGTTCTTC
few TRBJ1-1 - TRBV5-1 CASRRIRQESSAFF TGCGCCAGCAGGCGAATTCGACAGGAAAGTTCGGCTTTCTTT
many TRBJ2-1 - TRBV6-5 CASSYSQLSSYNEQFF TGTGCCAGCAGTTACTCGCAGCTTAGCTCCTACAATGAGCAGTTCTTC
few TRBJ2-1 TRBD2 TRBV25-1 CASSEPPTGTSGKVGQFF TGTGCCAGCAGTGAACCCCCAACCGGGACTAGCGGGAAGGTGGGGCAGTTCTTC
few TRBJ2-3 - TRBV7-2 CASSSRKVTSTDTQYF TGTGCCAGCAGCTCTAGGAAAGTTACTAGCACAGATACGCAGTATTTT
- TRBJ1-5 - TRBV7-9 CASSRLTDQPQHF TGTGCCAGCAGCCGTTTGACTGATCAGCCCCAGCATTTT
- TRBJ2-1 TRBD2 TRBV4-1 CASSQASGSSNEQFF TGCGCCAGCAGCCAAGCCAGCGGGAGTTCTAATGAGCAGTTCTTC
- TRBJ2-2 TRBD2 TRBV4-1 CASSQGTSGMGRDGELFF TGCGCCAGCAGCCAAGGGACTAGCGGGATGGGCCGTGACGGGGAGCTGTTTTTT
many TRBJ1-2 TRBD1 TRBV4-2 CASSQDRQGAGYGYTF TGTGCCAGCAGCCAAGATCGACAGGGGGCTGGCTATGGCTACACCTTC
few TRBJ2-1 - TRBV6-5 CASSYWFNEQFF TGTGCCAGCAGTTACTGGTTCAATGAGCAGTTCTTC
few TRBJ1-1 - TRBV29-1 CSVDVTLGNTEAFF TGCAGCGTTGACGTCACATTGGGCAACACTGAAGCTTTCTTT
- TRBJ1-5 TRBD1 TRBV19 CASSPGQGAWQPQHF TGTGCCAGTAGCCCGGGACAGGGAGCGTGGCAGCCCCAGCATTTT
many TRBJ2-2 TRBD2 TRBV20-1 CSARIAGGSGELFF TGCAGTGCTAGGATCGCGGGAGGAAGCGGGGAGCTGTTTTTT
many TRBJ2-5 - TRBV11-2 CASSQYGYQETQYF TGTGCCAGCAGCCAGTACGGATACCAAGAGACCCAGTACTTC
many TRBJ2-3 TRBD2 TRBV5-1 CASRWKWTSGGNTQYF TGCGCCAGCAGATGGAAATGGACTAGCGGGGGGAATACGCAGTATTTT
many TRBJ2-7 - TRBV7-2 CASSLGPKGYEQYF TGTGCCAGCAGCTTAGGCCCGAAGGGGTACGAGCAGTACTTC
many TRBJ2-5 TRBD1 TRBV12-3/TRBV12-4 CASSLDQGAETQYF TGTGCCAGCAGTTTGGATCAGGGGGCGGAGACCCAGTACTTC
many TRBJ2-7 TRBD2 TRBV20-1 CSASASPRTSRSYEQYF TGCAGTGCTAGTGCATCCCCCCGGACTAGCAGATCCTACGAGCAGTACTTC
- TRBJ2-2 TRBD2 TRBV4-2 CASRAVWRENGELFF TGTGCCAGCAGGGCGGTTTGGCGGGAGAACGGGGAGCTGTTTTTT
many TRBJ1-2 - TRBV6-1 CASSEDGNYGYTF TGTGCCAGCAGTGAAGACGGTAACTATGGCTACACCTTC
- TRBJ1-3 - TRBV6-1 CASSPYRTSGNTIYF TGTGCCAGCAGCCCCTATAGGACTTCTGGAAACACCATATATTTT
- TRBJ2-2 - TRBV2 CASSEGGDANTGELFF TGTGCCAGCAGTGAAGGCGGAGATGCGAACACCGGGGAGCTGTTTTTT
many TRBJ2-2 - TRBV6-5 CASSYGGDTGELFF TGTGCCAGCAGTTACGGCGGGGACACCGGGGAGCTGTTTTTT